Sequencing of this T cell receptor beta chain was carried out in a study of T cell repertoires in cytomegalovirus infection. Across the whole study: It can be stated that public TCR beta signatures indicated CMV infection as well as a matching HLA type.

Trimming stripped 3 bases from V and 2 bases from J, with 13 bases between. From germline, CDR1 is KGHSH and CDR2 LQKENI. This CDR3 contains 15 residues. TCRdb fed the reads into MiXCR, producing one record per CDR3 protein. The repertoire includes about 260,000 distinct CDR3 sequences, around 13% of them detected once, and around 9% sits in the top ten. This clonotype was counted a few times. Sequencing input: PBMCs. The chain recombines TRBV18 with TRBJ1-2, with a possible D match to TRBD1 (5 bases). This TCR derives from a human donor in good health (CMV status not recorded). Some clones in this sample may be carry-over from other donors' samples. This chain's CDR3 is CASSPLGPRNYGYTF. In DNA form, the CDR3 reads TGTGCCAGCTCACCCTTGGGACCGAGGAACTATGGCTACACCTTC. Filled out from reference TRBV18 and TRBJ1-2, the complete variable domain reads NAGVMQNPRHLVRRRGQEARLRCSPMKGHSHVYWYRQLPEEGLKFMVYLQKENIIDESGMPKERFSAEFPKEGPSILRIQQVVRGDSAAYFCASSPLGPRNYGYTFGSGTRLTVV.